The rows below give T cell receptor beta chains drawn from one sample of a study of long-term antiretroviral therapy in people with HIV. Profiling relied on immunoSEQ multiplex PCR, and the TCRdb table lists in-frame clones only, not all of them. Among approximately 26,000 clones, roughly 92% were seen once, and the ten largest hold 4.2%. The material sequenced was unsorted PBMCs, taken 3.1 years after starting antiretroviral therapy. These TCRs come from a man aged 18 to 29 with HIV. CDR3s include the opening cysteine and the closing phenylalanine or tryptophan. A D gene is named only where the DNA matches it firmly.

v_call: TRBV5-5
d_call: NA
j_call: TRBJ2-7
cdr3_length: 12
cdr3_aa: CASMVPGDEQYF
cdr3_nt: TGTGCCAGCATGGTCCCAGGGGACGAGCAGTACTTC

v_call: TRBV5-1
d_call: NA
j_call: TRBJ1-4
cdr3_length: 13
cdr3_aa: CASSHEDNEKLFF
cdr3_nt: TGCGCCAGCAGCCATGAAGATAATGAAAAACTGTTTTTT

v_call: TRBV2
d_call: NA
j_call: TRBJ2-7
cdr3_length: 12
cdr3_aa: CASSEVEFEQYF
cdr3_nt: TGTGCCAGCAGTGAAGTCGAGTTCGAGCAGTACTTC

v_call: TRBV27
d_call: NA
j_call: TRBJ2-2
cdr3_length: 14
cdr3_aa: CASSLSPAVRELFF
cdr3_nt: TGTGCCAGCAGTTTATCCCCGGCGGTCCGGGAGCTGTTTTTT

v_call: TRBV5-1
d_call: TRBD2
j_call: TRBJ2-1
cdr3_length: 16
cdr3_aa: CASSLLSGGAVNEQFF
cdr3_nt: TGCGCCAGCAGCTTGTTATCGGGGGGGGCCGTCAATGAGCAGTTCTTC

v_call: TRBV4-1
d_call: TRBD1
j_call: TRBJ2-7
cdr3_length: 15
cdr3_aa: CASSLKTGGTLEQYF
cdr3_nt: TGCGCCAGCAGCCTTAAGACAGGGGGGACATTGGAGCAGTACTTC

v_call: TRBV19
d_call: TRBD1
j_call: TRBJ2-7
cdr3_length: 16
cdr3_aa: CASSIPGTGSSYEQYF
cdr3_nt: TGTGCCAGTAGTATACCCGGGACAGGGAGCTCCTACGAGCAGTACTTC

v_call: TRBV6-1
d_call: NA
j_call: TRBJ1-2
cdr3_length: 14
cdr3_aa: CASSEEPDSQGYTF
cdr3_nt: TGTGCCAGCAGTGAAGAGCCGGACAGTCAAGGCTACACCTTC

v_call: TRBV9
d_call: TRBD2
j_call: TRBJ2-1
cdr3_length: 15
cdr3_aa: CASSPLGGVYNEQFF
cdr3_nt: TGTGCCAGCAGCCCCCTGGGGGGGGTCTACAATGAGCAGTTCTTC

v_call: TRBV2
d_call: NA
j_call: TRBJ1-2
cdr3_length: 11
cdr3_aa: CASSGRGGYTF
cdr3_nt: TGTGCCAGCAGCGGGCGTGGTGGCTACACCTTC